What follows are 12 T cell receptor beta chains derived from one specimen sequenced in a study of molecular identifiers for immune sequencing clone quantification. TCRdb independently ran MiXCR on the PCR reads; one entry per CDR3 protein. The data hold 85,000 to 100,000 distinct CDR3 sequences, with more than 20% observed a single time. Sequenced sample: naive CD8+ T cells from blood, with Jurkat cell RNA spiked in. Indicated subset: FACS-sorted CD8+CD4-CCR7+CD45RA+ naive T cells. These receptors all come from a human donor in good health. Some libraries in this study had Jurkat cell RNA spiked in.

This clonotype was counted many times. J is TRBJ2-3 and V is TRBV7-9; TRBD1 or TRBD2 may be the D gene (5 bases each). V gave up 2 bases and J gave up 6 bases, with 9 bases separating them. This CDR3 is built from 13 residues. The V gene's germline CDR1 is SEHNR and CDR2 FQNEAQ (reference sequence). The DNA for the CDR3 is TGTGCCAGCAGCTTACGAGGGGAGGATACGCAGTATTTT. The encoded protein is CASSLRGEDTQYF.

This clonotype showed up many times. This sequence joins TRBV5-1 and TRBJ2-5; TRBD1 or TRBD2 may be the D gene (6 bases each). CDR1 SGHRS and CDR2 YFSETQ come from the germline V gene. Trimming stripped 0 bases from V and 1 base from J, with 10 bases between. The CDR3 consists of 15 residues. The CDR3 DNA follows: TGCGCCAGCAGCTTGGAGGGGGGCCCCCAAGAGACCCAGTACTTC. Encoded protein: CASSLEGGPQETQYF.

This clonotype appeared many times. This chain links TRBV6-6 with TRBJ2-5; no reliable D call. Trimming took off 9 bases at V and 5 bases at J, with 13 bases between the two ends. The V gene's germline CDR1 is MNHNY and CDR2 SVGAGI (reference sequence). CDR3 length: 12 residues. The CDR3 DNA reads as TGTGCCAGTTACCCGGTTTTCGAGACCCAGTACTTC. Amino acid sequence: CASYPVFETQYF.

This clonotype was seen repeatedly, ten times or more. The V gene is TRBV4-3, the J gene TRBJ2-7, with TRBD2 matching over 12 bases. The CDR3 is made up of 16 amino acids. V shed 8 bases and J 7 bases; nucleotides not matched to a gene: 15. CDR1 and CDR2 from the germline V gene are LGHNA and YSLEER. CDR3 in DNA: TGCGCCAGCCCCCGCTATCTAGCGGGAGGGCAGTCGGAGCAGTACTTC. It specifies CASPRYLAGGQSEQYF.

This clonotype has ten or more counts. V and J are TRBV7-6 and TRBJ1-1; unclear D gene. CDR3 size: 14 residues. In germline, CDR1 is SGHVS, CDR2 FNYEAQ. The germline V and J ends were trimmed by 0 bases and 0 bases, with 5 bases remaining between them. CDR3 DNA sequence: TGTGCCAGCAGCTTAGCTGAGTTGAACACTGAAGCTTTCTTT. It encodes CASSLAELNTEAFF.

As regards this clonotype: At one end, the junction sequence differs from germline, possibly due to a read error. The V and J genes are TRBV10-3 and TRBJ1-1; TRBD1 aligns across 8 bases. From germline, CDR1 is ENHRY and CDR2 SYGVKD. The CDR3 has 15 residues. In DNA, the CDR3 is TGTGCCATCAGCGAGTCAAGCGCAGGGGGCACTGGAGCTTTCTTT. It specifies CAISESSAGGTGAFF.

Of note for this clonotype: A read error may be the cause here, since a much bigger clone is one base away. The rearrangement links TRBV12-3 or TRBV12-4 to TRBJ1-1; D is ambiguous. This CDR3 contains 13 residues. Trimming left V 3 bases short and J 6 bases short, with 11 bases between. The CDR3 region has the DNA TGTGCCAGCAGTTTTAGAGCAGGATCTGAAGCTTTCTTT. Its translation is CASSFRAGSEAFF.

About this clonotype itself: This may be a read error, as it is one base from a much larger clone. Here the CDR3 omits its conserved ending phenylalanine or tryptophan, so a read error is the likely source. V usage is TRBV12-3 or TRBV12-4 and J usage is TRBJ2-5; D may be TRBD1 (6 bases). Deletions cut 5 bases from V and 4 bases from J, with 14 bases between. The CDR3 loop spans 14 amino acids. CDR3 DNA sequence: TGTGCCAGCAGTCAACAGGGTCCCCCAGAGACCCAGTACTAC. Its translation is CASSQQGPPETQYY.

Concerning this clonotype: It may be a read error: a sequence one base away is much more abundant. The rearrangement joins TRBV9 to TRBJ1-1; D gene unclear. The V gene lost 4 bases and the J gene lost 2 bases, with 9 bases spanning the gap. Germline V lookup: CDR1 SGDLS, CDR2 YYNGEE. The CDR3 is made up of 13 amino acids. Written as DNA, the CDR3 is TGTGCCAGCAGCACGCTCGTTAACACTGAAGCTTTCTTT. Residues: CASSTLVNTEAFF.

This clonotype was detected ten times or more. The chain carries TRBV27 and TRBJ2-3, with 8 nucleotides matching TRBD1. Germline CDR1 is MNHEY and CDR2 is SMNVEV (reference sequence). The CDR3 runs 17 residues. The ends lost 6 bases at V and 2 bases at J; junction bases unmatched: 13. The CDR3 nucleotides read TGTGCCAGCAGCCTCTCAGGACAGGGAATTCTCACAGATACGCAGTATTTT. Translating gives CASSLSGQGILTDTQYF.

This clonotype was seen many times. This rearrangement joins TRBV12-3 or TRBV12-4 to TRBJ1-1; D gene uncertain. This CDR3 spans 12 amino acids. V gave up 3 bases and J gave up 6 bases, with 8 bases separating them. CDR3 sequence reads: CASSFTFPEAFF. In nucleotides, the CDR3 is TGTGCCAGCAGTTTTACTTTTCCTGAAGCTTTCTTT.

In its sample, this clonotype was seen many times. The chain employs TRBV5-1 and TRBJ2-7; TRBD2 agrees at 8 bases. The V segment lost 5 bases and the J segment 3 bases; nucleotides outside the gene matches: 10. CDR3 length: 15 amino acids. Per germline, CDR1 SGHRS and CDR2 YFSETQ. CDR3 in amino acids: CASRIRGGTYYEQYF. As DNA, the CDR3 is TGCGCCAGCAGAATTCGGGGGGGTACCTACTACGAGCAGTACTTC.